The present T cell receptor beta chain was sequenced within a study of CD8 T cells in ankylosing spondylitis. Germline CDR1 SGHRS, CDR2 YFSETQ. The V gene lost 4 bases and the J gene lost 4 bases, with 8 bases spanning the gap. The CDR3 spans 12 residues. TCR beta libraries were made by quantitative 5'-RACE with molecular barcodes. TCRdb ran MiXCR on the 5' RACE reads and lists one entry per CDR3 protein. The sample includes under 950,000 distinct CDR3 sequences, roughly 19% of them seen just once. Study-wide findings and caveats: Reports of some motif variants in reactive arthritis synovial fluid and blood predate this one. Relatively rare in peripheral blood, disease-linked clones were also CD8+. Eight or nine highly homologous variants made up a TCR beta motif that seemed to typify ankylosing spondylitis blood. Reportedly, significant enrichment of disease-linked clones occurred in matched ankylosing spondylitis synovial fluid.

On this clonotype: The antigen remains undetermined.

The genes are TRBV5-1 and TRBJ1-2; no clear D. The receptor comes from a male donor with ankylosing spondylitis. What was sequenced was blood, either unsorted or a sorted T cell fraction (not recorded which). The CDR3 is CASSTDGYGYTF. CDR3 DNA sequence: TGCGCCAGCAGCACCGACGGCTATGGCTACACCTTC.